These 2 T cell receptor beta chains were sequenced from one sample in a study of T cell changes during pregnancy in multiple sclerosis. Data came from immunoSEQ multiplex PCR; TCRdb stores just in-frame clones and leaves some out. The table includes about 35,000 clones, 90% detected once. This sample comprised CD4+ T cells from peripheral blood mononuclear cells, obtained in the second trimester of pregnancy. The receptors here all came from a female donor with multiple sclerosis, enrolled in a pregnancy study.

This chain links TRBV5-4 with TRBJ2-3; possibly TRBD1 for D (6 bases). The CDR3 length is 15 residues. Germline lookup yields CDR1 SGHNT and CDR2 YYREEE (reference sequence). V lost 4 bases and J lost 0, with 12 bases in between. The CDR3: CASSLGAGSTDTQYF. CDR3 DNA: TGTGCCAGCAGCCTGGGGGCTGGTAGCACAGATACGCAGTATTTT.

This sequence joins TRBV30 and TRBJ1-1; a possible D gene is TRBD1 (5 bases). V was pared by 8 bases and J by 0 bases, with 10 bases between. Germline CDR1 GTSNPN, CDR2 SVGIG (reference sequence). This CDR3 spans 12 amino acids. The CDR3 here is CAKGYMNTEAFF. The CDR3 nucleotides are TGTGCCAAGGGGTATATGAACACTGAAGCTTTCTTT. Drawing the rest from reference TRBV30 and TRBJ1-1, the complete variable domain is SQTIHQWPATLVQPVGSPLSLECTVEGTSNPNLYWYRQAAGRGLQLLFYSVGIGQISSEVPQNLSASRPQDRQFILSSKKLLLSDSGFYLCAKGYMNTEAFFGQGTRLTVV.